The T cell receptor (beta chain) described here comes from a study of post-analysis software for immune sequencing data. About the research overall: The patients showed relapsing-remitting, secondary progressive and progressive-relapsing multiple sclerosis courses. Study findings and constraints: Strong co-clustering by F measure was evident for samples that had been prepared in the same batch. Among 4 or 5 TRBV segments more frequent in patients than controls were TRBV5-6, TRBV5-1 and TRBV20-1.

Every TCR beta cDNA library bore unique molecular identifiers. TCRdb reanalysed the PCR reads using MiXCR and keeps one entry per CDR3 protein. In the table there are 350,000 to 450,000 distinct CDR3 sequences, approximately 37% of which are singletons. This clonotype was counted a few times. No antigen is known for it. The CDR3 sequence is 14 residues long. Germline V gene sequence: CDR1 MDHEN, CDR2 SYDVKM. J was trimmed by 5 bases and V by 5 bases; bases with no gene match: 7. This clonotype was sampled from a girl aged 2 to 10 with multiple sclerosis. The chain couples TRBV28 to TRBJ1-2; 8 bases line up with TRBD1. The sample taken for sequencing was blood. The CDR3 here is CASSPPDRGYGYTF. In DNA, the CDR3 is TGTGCCAGCAGTCCTCCAGACAGGGGTTATGGCTACACCTTC.